This T cell receptor beta chain was identified in a study of blood T cell repertoires in COVID-19. About the study: Material from acute and convalescent COVID-19 was sourced from the United States, Italy and Spain. Sources were T cells, B-cell-depleted T cells, or PBMCs; the material itself was cDNA or gDNA.

Germline V CDR1 and CDR2: SEHNR, FQNEAQ (reference sequence). The CDR3 is made up of 12 amino acids. The V gene lost 4 bases and the J gene lost 5 bases, with 8 bases spanning the gap. Per the original methods: Amplification with reference gene primers provided the estimates of nucleated cell counts. Here immunoSEQ multiplex PCR was the method, and the copy in TCRdb shows in-frame clones only, minus some. For V, J and clone size, that table is used; D and trimming come from the DNA. Among about 80,000 clones listed, roughly 79% were seen once. This rearrangement joins TRBV7-9 to TRBJ2-5; D call uncertain. This receptor was identified in a human donor in a cohort sampled during active COVID-19. The sample consisted of peripheral blood. In nucleotides, the CDR3 is TGTGCCAGCAGCTCCTCTACGGAGACCCAGTACTTC. Its protein product is CASSSSTETQYF. The full variable domain, completed using reference TRBV7-9 and TRBJ2-5, is DTGVSQNPRHKITKRGQNVTFRCDPISEHNRLYWYRQTLGQGPEFLTYFQNEAQLEKSRLLSDRFSAERPKGSFSTLEIQRTEQGDSAMYLCASSSSTETQYFGPGTRLLVL.